This is a list of T cell receptor beta chains from one sample in a study of T cell responses to AZD1222 COVID-19 vaccine. Sequenced by immunoSEQ multiplex PCR; TCRdb stores in-frame clones only, minus some. The sample holds tens of thousands of clones; about four fifths are singletons and the top ten take about 12%. The sample consisted of peripheral blood, taken on day 0 of AZD1222 vaccination. These receptors were obtained from an adult in good health. The CDR3 runs from the conserved cysteine through the conserved F or W. The order of the fields is D gene, clone size, V gene, J gene, CDR3 DNA, CDR3 protein. The D gene is left open where the match is weak. Clone size is given for some rows only: seen once, a few or many times, or a class if the clone is expanded.

D: .; size: .; V: TRBV16; J: TRBJ1-5; DNA: TGTGCCAGCAGCCAACCCGGACGGTATAGCAATCAGCCCCAGCATTTT; CDR3: CASSQPGRYSNQPQHF
D: .; size: once; V: TRBV6-5; J: TRBJ2-3; DNA: TGTGCCAGCGATAGCGGGACAGGTTCCACAGATACGCAGTATTTT; CDR3: CASDSGTGSTDTQYF
D: .; size: .; V: TRBV21-1; J: TRBJ2-3; DNA: TGTGCCAGCGAGGGGGCCCCCACAGATACGCAGTATTTT; CDR3: CASEGAPTDTQYF
D: .; size: .; V: TRBV20-1; J: TRBJ2-3; DNA: TGCAGTGCTAGTTATCCTAGCACAGATACGCAGTATTTT; CDR3: CSASYPSTDTQYF
D: TRBD2; size: .; V: TRBV7-8; J: TRBJ2-4; DNA: TGTGCCAGCAGCTCCATGGGAGGGGTGGTCAAAAACATTCAGTACTTC; CDR3: CASSSMGGVVKNIQYF
D: TRBD1; size: .; V: TRBV19; J: TRBJ1-2; DNA: TGTGCCAGTAGTAACGACAGGGCTTATGGCTACACCTTC; CDR3: CASSNDRAYGYTF
D: .; size: .; V: TRBV6-5; J: TRBJ1-4; DNA: TGTGCCAGCAGGGGGACGGCAAAAAATGAAAAACTGTTTTTT; CDR3: CASRGTAKNEKLFF
D: .; size: .; V: TRBV5-1; J: TRBJ1-1; DNA: TGCGCCAGCAGCTTGGCCCCCGCGGGGGACAATTTGAACACTGAAGCTTTCTTT; CDR3: CASSLAPAGDNLNTEAFF
D: .; size: .; V: TRBV6-6; J: TRBJ1-4; DNA: TGTGCCAGCAGGTGGGACCTTCCTAATGAAAAACTGTTTTTT; CDR3: CASRWDLPNEKLFF
D: .; size: .; V: TRBV19; J: TRBJ1-2; DNA: TGTGCCAGTACCGGAACCGGAGGGGGGCGGGGTAACTATGGCTACACCTTC; CDR3: CASTGTGGGRGNYGYTF
D: .; size: .; V: TRBV6-2/TRBV6-3; J: TRBJ2-1; DNA: TGTGCCAGCAGTTATACAGAAAAACGGGAGCAGTTCTTC; CDR3: CASSYTEKREQFF